This T cell receptor beta chain comes out of a study of T cell responses to AZD1222 COVID-19 vaccine. In regard to this clone: The target antigen is unknown.

The V end lost 1 base, the J end lost 7 bases, and 10 bases lay between the germline ends. From germline, CDR1 is SEHNR and CDR2 FQNEAQ (reference sequence). This CDR3 contains 13 residues. Libraries were prepared by immunoSEQ multiplex PCR; TCRdb keeps only in-frame clonotypes and omits some of them. In the table there are tens of thousands of clones, approximately 87% of which are singletons. General study findings and limits: Targeting of unmutated variant regions was reportedly seen in nearly half of spike-specific TCRs. Most donors were white British and more were female, and clonal diversity was possibly underestimated.

The chain combines TRBV7-9 with TRBJ1-2; D is ambiguous. The sample consisted of peripheral blood, taken on day 0 of AZD1222 vaccination. The origin of this receptor is an adult in good health. The CDR3 nucleotides are TGTGCCAGCAGCTTAGAGGAAGGCGGTGGCTACACCTTC. This encodes CASSLEEGGGYTF.